Reported below is one TCR beta chain. The data derive from a study of blood T cell repertoires in COVID-19. Study at large: COVID-19 samples, acute and convalescent, were from the United States, Italy and Spain.

Seattle patient enrollment occurred during active infection, with longitudinal follow-up thereafter. Per the study methods: Amplification with reference gene primers provided the estimates of nucleated cell counts. Profiled with immunoSEQ multiplex PCR; TCRdb holds only in-frame clones, not every one. V, J and clone size are taken as reported in that table, and D and trimming were inferred from the DNA itself. The sample yields fewer than 250,000 clones, more than 75% seen once. The sample taken for sequencing was peripheral blood. The receptor's source is a woman older than 75 with COVID-19, enrolled during active disease.

The CDR3 here is CASSLLPPTYNEQFF. CDR3 nucleotides: TGTGCCAGCAGCTTGTTGCCCCCAACATACAATGAGCAGTTCTTC. The chain couples TRBV5-6 to TRBJ2-1; D is ambiguous. Germline V gives CDR1 SGHDT, CDR2 YYEEEE. Between the trimmed V and J ends, which lost 1 base and 4 bases, there was a span of 12 bases. The CDR3 totals 15 residues. Combining the CDR3 with reference TRBV5-6 and TRBJ2-1 gives the whole variable domain DAGVTQSPTHLIKTRGQQVTLRCSPKSGHDTVSWYQQALGQGPQFIFQYYEEEERQRGNFPDRFSGHQFPNYSSELNVNALLLGDSALYLCASSLLPPTYNEQFFGPGTRLTVL.